This TCR beta chain was observed in a study of blood T cell repertoires in COVID-19. Study summary: Acute and convalescent COVID-19 specimens originated in the United States, Italy and Spain.

Per the germline V gene, CDR1 is SGHRS and CDR2 is YFSETQ. Trimming cost V 2 bases and J 0 bases; bases outside gene matches: 14. CDR3 length equals 19 residues. The protocol was immunoSEQ multiplex PCR, while the TCRdb copy is restricted to in-frame clones and leaves out a portion. The data hold 200,000 to 250,000 clones, with about 90% observed a single time. The specimen was peripheral blood. The sequence came from a man aged 55-75 years with COVID-19, enrolled during active disease. This chain links TRBV5-1 with TRBJ1-3; 7 bases match TRBD1. In nucleotides, the CDR3 is TGCGCCAGCAGCTTTACAGGGGACCAGGGCATAGGCTCTGGAAACACCATATATTTT. As protein: CASSFTGDQGIGSGNTIYF.